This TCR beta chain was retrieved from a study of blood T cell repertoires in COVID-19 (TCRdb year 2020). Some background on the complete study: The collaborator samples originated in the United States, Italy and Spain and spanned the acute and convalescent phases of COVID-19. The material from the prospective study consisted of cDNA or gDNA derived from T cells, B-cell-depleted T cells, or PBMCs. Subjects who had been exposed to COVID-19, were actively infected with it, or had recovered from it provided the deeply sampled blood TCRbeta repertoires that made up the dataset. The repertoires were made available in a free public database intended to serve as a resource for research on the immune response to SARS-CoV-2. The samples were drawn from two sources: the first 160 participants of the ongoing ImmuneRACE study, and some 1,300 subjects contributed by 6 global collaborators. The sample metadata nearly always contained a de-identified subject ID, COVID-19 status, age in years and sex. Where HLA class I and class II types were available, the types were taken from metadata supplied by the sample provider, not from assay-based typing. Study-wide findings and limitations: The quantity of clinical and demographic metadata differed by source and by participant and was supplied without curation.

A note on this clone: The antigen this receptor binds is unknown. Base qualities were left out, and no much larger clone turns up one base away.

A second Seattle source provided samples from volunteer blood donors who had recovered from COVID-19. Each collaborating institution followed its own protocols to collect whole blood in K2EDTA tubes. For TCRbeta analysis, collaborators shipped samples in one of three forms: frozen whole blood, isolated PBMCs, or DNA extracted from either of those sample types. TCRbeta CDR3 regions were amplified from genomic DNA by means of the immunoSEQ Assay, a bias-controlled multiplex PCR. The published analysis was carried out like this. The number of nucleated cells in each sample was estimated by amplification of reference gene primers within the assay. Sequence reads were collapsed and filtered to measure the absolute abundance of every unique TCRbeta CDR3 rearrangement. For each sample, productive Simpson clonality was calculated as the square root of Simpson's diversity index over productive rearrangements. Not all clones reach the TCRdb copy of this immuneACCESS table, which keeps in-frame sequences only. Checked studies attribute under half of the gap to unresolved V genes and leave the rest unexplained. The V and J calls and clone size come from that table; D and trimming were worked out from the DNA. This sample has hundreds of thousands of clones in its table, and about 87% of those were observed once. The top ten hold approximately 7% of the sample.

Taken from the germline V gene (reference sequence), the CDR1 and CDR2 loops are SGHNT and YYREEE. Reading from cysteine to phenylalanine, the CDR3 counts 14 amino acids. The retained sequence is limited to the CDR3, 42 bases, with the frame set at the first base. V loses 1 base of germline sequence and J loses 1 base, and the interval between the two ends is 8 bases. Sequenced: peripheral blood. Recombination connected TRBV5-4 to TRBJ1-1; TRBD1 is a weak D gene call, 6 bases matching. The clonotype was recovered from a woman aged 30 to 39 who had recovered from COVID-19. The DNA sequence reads TGTGCCAGCAGCTTGACAGGGTCGAACACTGAAGCTTTCTTT. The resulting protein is CASSLTGSNTEAFF.